A selection of T cell receptor beta chains follows, all from one sample in a study of patients and donors after allogeneic stem cell transplantation. TCRdb used MiXCR to reprocess the RT-PCR reads, holding one entry per CDR3 protein. The sample includes under 200,000 distinct CDR3 sequences, roughly 31% seen only once; the top ten take around 3.3%. Sequencing was performed on blood, either unsorted or a sorted T cell fraction (not recorded which). The origin of the receptors is a human donor who was either an allogeneic HSCT recipient or a stem cell or donor lymphocyte infusion donor (not recorded which). It is not recorded whose cells these are; they may come from a transplant donor. CDR3s include the opening cysteine and the closing phenylalanine or tryptophan. Each record gives: V gene, D gene, J gene, clone size, CDR3 DNA, CDR3 protein. A D gene is named only where the DNA matches it firmly. Size values are once, few and many counts, or a class for expanded clones, and some rows have none.

>TRBV29-1|.|TRBJ2-6|.
TGCAGCGTTGAATGGGGCACTGGGGCCAACGTCCTGACTTTC
CSVEWGTGANVLTF
>TRBV20-1|.|TRBJ2-7|.
TGCAGTGCTACGCAGGGATACGAGCAGTACTTC
CSATQGYEQYF
>TRBV4-2|.|TRBJ1-2|.
TGTGCCAGCAGCCAAGTAGGGGGGGACTATGGCTACACCTTC
CASSQVGGDYGYTF
>TRBV6-5|TRBD1|TRBJ1-5|.
TGTGCCAGCAGTTACGGGACAGGGGTTGGTCAGCCCCAGCATTTT
CASSYGTGVGQPQHF
>TRBV29-1|.|TRBJ1-1|many
TGCAGCGCCCGACAGGCGGAGGCTACTGAAGCTTTCTTT
CSARQAEATEAFF
>TRBV21-1|.|TRBJ1-4|.
TGTGCCAGCAGCCAGGAGCAGGGTATATCAACTAATGAAAAACTGTTTTTT
CASSQEQGISTNEKLFF
>TRBV4-2|.|TRBJ1-3|.
TGTGCCAGCAGCCAAGAGGTCAGCCCGGGGGGAAACACCATATATTTT
CASSQEVSPGGNTIYF
>TRBV12-3/TRBV12-4|.|TRBJ1-2|few
TGTGCCAGCAGTTTCGTAACAGCCAGCTACACCTTC
CASSFVTASYTF
>TRBV6-5|.|TRBJ2-1|.
TGTGCCTGCAGTTTGGGCGGACGGCGTTACAATGAGCAGTTCTTC
CACSLGGRRYNEQFF
>TRBV5-6|TRBD2|TRBJ2-2|.
TGTGCCAGCAGCTCTTTGATTGGACTAGCGAGGACCGGGGAGCTGTTTTTT
CASSSLIGLARTGELFF